This T cell receptor (beta chain) was observed in a study of neoadjuvant anti-PD-1 for oral cavity cancer. Notes on the study in general: TCR analyses covered only a few patients per response group.

Time point of the sample: after neoadjuvant nivolumab, at surgical resection. Patients had HPV-negative, locally advanced oral cavity squamous cell carcinoma. No culture or expansion preceded analysis of these blood cells. Most PBMC samples had roughly 0.5 ug input DNA in six replicates. This table comes from immunoSEQ multiplex PCR, and its TCRdb copy is limited to in-frame clones, with some not included. Here the sample spans 65,000 to 70,000 clones, 86% being singletons. The CDR3 runs 12 residues. V was clipped by 7 bases and J by 5 bases, with 8 bases between them. Germline V lookup: CDR1 MDHEN, CDR2 SYDVKM. A word on this clone: The antigen is unknown.

The chain links TRBV28 to TRBJ1-4; no clear D. This sequence originates from a person between 40 and 85 years old with oral cavity squamous cell carcinoma. Sample: PBMCs, taken after nivolumab (anti-PD-1) treatment. CDR3 nucleotides: TGTGCCAGCACTCTACAGAATGAAAAACTGTTTTTT. The encoded protein is CASTLQNEKLFF.